This TCR beta chain was identified during a study of T cell responses to AZD1222 COVID-19 vaccine. Study-wide results and limits: Regions 160-218 and 743-854 dominated among vaccine-associated CD4 TCRs spanning spike. Donors were mostly white British, more females; clonal diversity possibly underestimated. In all cases, repertoires were sampled only after the peak T cell response.

Germline V gives CDR1 SGHNT, CDR2 YYREEE (reference sequence). The V segment lost 4 bases and the J segment 2 bases; nucleotides outside the gene matches: 4. The CDR3 has 15 amino acids. On this clone itself: No antigen is known for it.

Data came from immunoSEQ multiplex PCR; TCRdb stores just in-frame clones and leaves some out. The top ten clones hold 1.6% of a sample with roughly 150,000 clones, over 85% of them seen once. The TCR comes from an adult in good health. Sequences were derived from peripheral blood, sampled on day 0 of AZD1222 vaccination. The chain employs TRBV5-4 and TRBJ1-3; 9 nucleotides match TRBD1. DNA of the CDR3: TGTGCCAGCAGCGAACGACAGGGGGCTGGAAACACCATATATTTT. Encoded protein: CASSERQGAGNTIYF.